This T cell receptor beta chain was retrieved from a study of blood T cell repertoires in COVID-19. Here immunoSEQ multiplex PCR was the method, and the copy in TCRdb shows in-frame clones only, minus some. This table has 200,000 to 250,000 clones, about 80% appearing once. The CDR3 is made up of 17 amino acids. Germline CDR1 reads KGHSH; CDR2 reads LQKENI. V was pared by 3 bases and J by 5 bases, with 20 bases between. This clone was found once. The V gene is TRBV18, the J gene TRBJ2-1; D ambiguous. The sequenced sample was peripheral blood. The TCR originated in a man under 40 who had recovered from COVID-19. The chain's CDR3 is CASSPRPDPTENNEQFF. The CDR3 DNA is TGTGCCAGCTCACCCCGGCCAGATCCTACGGAGAACAATGAGCAGTTCTTC. Drawing the rest from reference TRBV18 and TRBJ2-1, the complete variable domain is NAGVMQNPRHLVRRRGQEARLRCSPMKGHSHVYWYRQLPEEGLKFMVYLQKENIIDESGMPKERFSAEFPKEGPSILRIQQVVRGDSAAYFCASSPRPDPTENNEQFFGPGTRLTVL.